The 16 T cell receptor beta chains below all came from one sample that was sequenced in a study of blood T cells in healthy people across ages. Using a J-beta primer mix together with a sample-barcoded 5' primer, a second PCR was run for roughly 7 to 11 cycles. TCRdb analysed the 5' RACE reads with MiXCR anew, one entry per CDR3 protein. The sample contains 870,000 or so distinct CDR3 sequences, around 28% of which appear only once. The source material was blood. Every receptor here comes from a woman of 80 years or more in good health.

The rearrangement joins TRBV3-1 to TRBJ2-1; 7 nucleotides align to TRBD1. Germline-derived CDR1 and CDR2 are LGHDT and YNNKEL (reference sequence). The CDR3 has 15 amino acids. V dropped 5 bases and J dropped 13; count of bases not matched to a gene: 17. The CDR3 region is CASSKQTGKVETQFF. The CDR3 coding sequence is TGTGCCAGCAGCAAACAGACAGGGAAGGTAGAGACCCAGTTCTTC.

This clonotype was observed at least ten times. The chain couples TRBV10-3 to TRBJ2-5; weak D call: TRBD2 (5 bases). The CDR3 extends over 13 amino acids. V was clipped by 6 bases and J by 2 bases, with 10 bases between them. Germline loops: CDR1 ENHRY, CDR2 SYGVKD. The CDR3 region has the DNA TGTGCCATCAGCCACGGGGTTCAAGAGACCCAGTACTTC. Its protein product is CAISHGVQETQYF.

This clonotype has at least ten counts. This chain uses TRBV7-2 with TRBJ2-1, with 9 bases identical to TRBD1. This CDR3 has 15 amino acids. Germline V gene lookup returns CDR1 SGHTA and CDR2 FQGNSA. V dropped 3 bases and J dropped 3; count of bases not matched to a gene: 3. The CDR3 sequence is CASSFGTGNYNEQFF. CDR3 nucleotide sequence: TGTGCCAGCAGCTTTGGGACAGGGAACTACAATGAGCAGTTCTTC.

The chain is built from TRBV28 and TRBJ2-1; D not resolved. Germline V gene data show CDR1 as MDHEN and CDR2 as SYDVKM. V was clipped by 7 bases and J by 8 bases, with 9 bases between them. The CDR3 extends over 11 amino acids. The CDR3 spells CASKGWDEQFF. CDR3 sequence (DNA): TGTGCCAGCAAAGGTTGGGATGAGCAGTTCTTC.

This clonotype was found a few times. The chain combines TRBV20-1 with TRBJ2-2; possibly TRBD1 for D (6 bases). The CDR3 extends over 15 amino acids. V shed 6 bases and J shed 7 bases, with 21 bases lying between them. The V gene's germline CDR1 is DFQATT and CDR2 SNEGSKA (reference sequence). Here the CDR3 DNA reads TGCAGTGCCTCCCGGGACAACCGTAAGGGCGGGGAGCTGTTTTTT. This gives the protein CSASRDNRKGGELFF.

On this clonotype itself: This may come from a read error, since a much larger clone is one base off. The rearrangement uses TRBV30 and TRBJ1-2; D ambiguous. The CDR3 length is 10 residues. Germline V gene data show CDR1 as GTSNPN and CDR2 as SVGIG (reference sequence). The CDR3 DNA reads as TGTGCCTGGAGTGTAAATGGCTACATCTTC. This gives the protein CAWSVNGYIF.

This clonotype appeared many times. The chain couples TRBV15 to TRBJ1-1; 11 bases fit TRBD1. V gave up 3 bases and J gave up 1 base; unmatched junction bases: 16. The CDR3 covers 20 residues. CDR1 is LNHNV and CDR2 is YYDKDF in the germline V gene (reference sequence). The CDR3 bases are TGTGCCACCAGCAGCGGACAGGGGGCTTCCTCCTCATTCCCGAACACTGAAGCTTTCTTT. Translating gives CATSSGQGASSSFPNTEAFF.

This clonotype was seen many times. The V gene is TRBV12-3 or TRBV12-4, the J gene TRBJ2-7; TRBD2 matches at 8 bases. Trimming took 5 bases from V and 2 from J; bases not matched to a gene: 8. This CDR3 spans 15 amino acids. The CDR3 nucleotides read TGTGCCAGCAGTCCCGGAGTAGCGGGGACCTACGAGCAGTACTTC. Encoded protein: CASSPGVAGTYEQYF.

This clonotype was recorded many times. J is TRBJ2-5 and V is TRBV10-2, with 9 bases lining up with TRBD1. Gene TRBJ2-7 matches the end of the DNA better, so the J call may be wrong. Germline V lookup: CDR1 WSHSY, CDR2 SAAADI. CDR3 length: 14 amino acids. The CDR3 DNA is TGCGCCAGCAGTGATACAGGGGGCAGGTACGAGCAGTACTTC. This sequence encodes CASSDTGGRYEQYF.

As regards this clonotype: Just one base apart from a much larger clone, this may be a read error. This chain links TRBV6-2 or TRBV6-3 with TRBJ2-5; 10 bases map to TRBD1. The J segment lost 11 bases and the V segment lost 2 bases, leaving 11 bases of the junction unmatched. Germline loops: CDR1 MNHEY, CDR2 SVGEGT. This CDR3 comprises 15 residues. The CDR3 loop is CASSYPGQGSNEQYF. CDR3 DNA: TGTGCCAGCAGTTACCCGGGACAGGGGTCCAATGAGCAGTACTTC.

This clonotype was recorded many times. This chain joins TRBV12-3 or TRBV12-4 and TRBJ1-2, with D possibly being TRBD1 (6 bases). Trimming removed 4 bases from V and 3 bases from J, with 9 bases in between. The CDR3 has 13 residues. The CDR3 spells CASSYRVDYGYTF. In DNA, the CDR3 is TGTGCCAGCAGTTACAGGGTAGACTATGGCTACACCTTC.

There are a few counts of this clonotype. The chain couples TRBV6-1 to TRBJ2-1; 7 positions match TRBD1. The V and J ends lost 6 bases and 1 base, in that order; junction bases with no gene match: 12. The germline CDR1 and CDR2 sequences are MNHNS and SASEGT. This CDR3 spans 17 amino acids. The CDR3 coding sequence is TGTGCCAGCAGGAAAAGGACAGGCCCTGATTCCTACAATGAGCAGTTCTTC. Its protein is CASRKRTGPDSYNEQFF.

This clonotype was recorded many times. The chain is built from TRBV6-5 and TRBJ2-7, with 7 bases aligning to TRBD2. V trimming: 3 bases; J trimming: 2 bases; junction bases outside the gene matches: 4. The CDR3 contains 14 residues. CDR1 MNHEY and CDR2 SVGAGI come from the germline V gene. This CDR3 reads CASSYFGGAYEQYF. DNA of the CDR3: TGTGCCAGCAGTTATTTTGGGGGGGCCTACGAGCAGTACTTC.

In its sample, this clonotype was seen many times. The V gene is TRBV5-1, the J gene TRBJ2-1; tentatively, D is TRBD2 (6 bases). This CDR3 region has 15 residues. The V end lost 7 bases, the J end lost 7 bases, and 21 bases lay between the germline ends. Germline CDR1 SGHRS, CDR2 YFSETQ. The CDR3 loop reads CASGYGLRGDNEQFF. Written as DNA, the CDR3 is TGCGCCAGCGGATACGGACTACGCGGGGATAATGAGCAGTTCTTC.

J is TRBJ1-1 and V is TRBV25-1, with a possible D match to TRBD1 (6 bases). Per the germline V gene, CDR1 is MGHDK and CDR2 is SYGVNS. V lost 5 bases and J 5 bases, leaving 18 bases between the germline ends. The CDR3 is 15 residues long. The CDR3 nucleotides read TGTGCCAGCAGTAGGAAAGGGGGAGGGGGTACTGAAGCTTTCTTT. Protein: CASSRKGGGGTEAFF.

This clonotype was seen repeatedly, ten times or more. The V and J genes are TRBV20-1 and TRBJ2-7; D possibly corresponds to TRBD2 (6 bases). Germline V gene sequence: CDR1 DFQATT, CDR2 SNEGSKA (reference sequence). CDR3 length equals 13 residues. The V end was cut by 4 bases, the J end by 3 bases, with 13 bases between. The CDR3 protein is CSATSRERYEQYF. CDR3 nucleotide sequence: TGCAGTGCTACATCCCGGGAGCGCTACGAGCAGTACTTC.